This is a list of T cell receptor beta chains from one sample in a study of T cells in narcolepsy. Produced via immunoSEQ multiplex PCR; TCRdb's table is partial and in-frame only. Of 25,000 to 35,000 clones in the sample, 70% to 80% are singletons; the top ten hold roughly 7%. The sample taken for sequencing was memory (CD45RA-) CD4+ T cells from blood. The source is a human donor in good health. Each CDR3 is given with its conserved first and last residue. Each record gives: D gene, J gene, V gene, clone size, CDR3 protein, CDR3 DNA. D genes are given only for firm matches. A clone size is listed for some rows: how often the clone was seen (once, few, many), or a class if it is expanded.

D: .
J: TRBJ1-2
V: TRBV28
size: .
CDR3: CASSPSHDGTWEVNYGYTF
DNA: TGTGCCAGCAGTCCATCACACGACGGGACCTGGGAGGTCAACTATGGCTACACCTTC

D: .
J: TRBJ2-3
V: TRBV28
size: .
CDR3: CASSHLTGGGTDTQYF
DNA: TGTGCCAGCAGCCATCTTACAGGGGGGGGCACAGATACGCAGTATTTT

D: TRBD2
J: TRBJ2-3
V: TRBV7-2
size: .
CDR3: CASSSPGLAGGTTQYF
DNA: TGTGCCAGCAGCTCCCCGGGACTAGCGGGAGGCACGACGCAGTATTTT

D: .
J: TRBJ2-7
V: TRBV18
size: .
CDR3: CASSPSSGYIEQYF
DNA: TGTGCCAGCTCACCGAGCAGCGGGTACATCGAGCAGTACTTC

D: .
J: TRBJ1-1
V: TRBV19
size: .
CDR3: CASSTSRAANTEAFF
DNA: TGTGCCAGTAGTACCTCTCGGGCCGCGAACACTGAAGCTTTCTTT

D: .
J: TRBJ1-1
V: TRBV27
size: .
CDR3: CASSFLAASTEAFF
DNA: TGTGCCAGCAGTTTTCTGGCCGCAAGCACTGAAGCTTTCTTT

D: .
J: TRBJ1-1
V: TRBV7-3
size: .
CDR3: CASSLYRESAFF
DNA: TGTGCCAGCAGCTTATACAGGGAGTCGGCTTTCTTT

D: TRBD1
J: TRBJ2-7
V: TRBV7-2
size: .
CDR3: CASSSDLNRGTYEQYF
DNA: TGTGCCAGCAGCTCAGATCTAAACAGGGGAACCTACGAGCAGTACTTC

D: TRBD1
J: TRBJ2-7
V: TRBV9
size: once
CDR3: CASRDRGRHYEQYF
DNA: TGTGCCAGCAGAGACAGGGGGAGGCACTACGAGCAGTACTTC

D: .
J: TRBJ1-3
V: TRBV10-2
size: few
CDR3: CASSEQAGNTIYF
DNA: TGCGCCAGCAGTGAGCAGGCTGGAAACACCATATATTTT

D: TRBD2
J: TRBJ2-1
V: TRBV7-9
size: .
CDR3: CASSLVLISGRAQGEQFF
DNA: TGTGCCAGCAGCTTAGTCCTCATAAGCGGGAGGGCCCAAGGAGAGCAGTTCTTC

D: .
J: TRBJ2-5
V: TRBV4-2
size: .
CDR3: CASSHLPSQETQYF
DNA: TGTGCCAGCAGCCACCTCCCCAGCCAAGAGACCCAGTACTTC

D: .
J: TRBJ1-2
V: TRBV27
size: .
CDR3: CASSYAPERYGYTF
DNA: TGTGCCAGCAGTTACGCACCGGAGCGGTATGGCTACACCTTC